This entry lists 24 T cell receptor beta chains sequenced from one sample in a study of cytomegalovirus exposure and HLA in healthy donors. The table came from immunoSEQ multiplex PCR; TCRdb's copy has only in-frame clones and leaves some out. Among over 100,000 clones listed, almost 90% were seen once. The source material was PBMCs. These receptors were taken from a woman under 30 in good health and CMV-seronegative.

V is TRBV6-6 and J is TRBJ1-1, with TRBD1 as a possible D gene (5 bases). The germline V gene encodes CDR1 MNHNY and CDR2 SVGAGI (reference sequence). The V and J ends lost 2 bases and 4 bases respectively, with 17 bases between them. The CDR3 length is 16 residues. CDR3 in amino acids: CASSYTHLGRGTEAFF. As DNA, the CDR3 is TGTGCCAGCAGTTACACACACCTCGGGAGGGGCACTGAAGCTTTCTTT.

This clone appeared a few times. The gene calls are TRBV7-9 and TRBJ2-2; TRBD1 might be the D (5 bases). The V and J ends lost 6 bases and 2 bases respectively, with 19 bases between them. The CDR3 spans 17 residues. Per the germline V gene, CDR1 is SEHNR and CDR2 is FQNEAQ (reference sequence). The CDR3 sequence: CASSPKVGQSNTGELFF. CDR3 DNA: TGTGCCAGCAGTCCAAAGGTGGGGCAGTCAAACACCGGGGAGCTGTTTTTT.

The chain joins TRBV5-4 to TRBJ1-1; D unclear. Trimming took 1 base from V and 4 from J, leaving 11 bases between them. The CDR3 has 14 amino acids. Germline CDR1 and CDR2: SGHNT and YYREEE (reference sequence). CDR3 protein: CASSLPRGSTEAFF. The CDR3 DNA is TGTGCCAGCAGCTTGCCGCGGGGATCCACTGAAGCTTTCTTT. The entire variable domain, with the rest obtained from reference TRBV5-4 and TRBJ1-1, is as follows: ETGVTQSPTHLIKTRGQQVTLRCSSQSGHNTVSWYQQALGQGPQFIFQYYREEENGRGNFPPRFSGLQFPNYSSELNVNALELDDSALYLCASSLPRGSTEAFFGQGTRLTVV.

The V gene is TRBV7-2, the J gene TRBJ2-4; D remains ambiguous. Deletions cut 5 bases from V and 5 bases from J, with 22 bases between. The CDR3 has 17 amino acids. From germline, CDR1 is SGHTA and CDR2 FQGNSA. The CDR3 bases are TGTGCCAGCAGCAATTCCCTATCAGATGGCGAGGAAAACATTCAGTACTTC. It encodes CASSNSLSDGEENIQYF.

This clone appeared a single time. The chain uses TRBV5-5 and TRBJ2-1; 7 nucleotides agree with TRBD1. CDR3 length equals 13 residues. Trimming cost V 3 bases and J 15 bases; bases outside gene matches: 12. Germline V gene sequence: CDR1 SGHKS, CDR2 YYEKEE (reference sequence). Here the CDR3 DNA reads TGTGCCAGCAGCTCTAAAACAGGGGCCTCGGTGTTCTTC. It is translated as CASSSKTGASVFF.

This chain joins TRBV30 and TRBJ2-5; weak D call: TRBD2 (6 bases). CDR3 length: 13 amino acids. V lost 5 bases and J lost 1, with 11 bases in between. Germline V gives CDR1 GTSNPN, CDR2 SVGIG (reference sequence). The CDR3 DNA reads as TGTGCCTGGGTTCTGCGGGGCCAAGAGACCCAGTACTTC. It yields the protein CAWVLRGQETQYF.

This clone was detected once. The genes are TRBV6-5 and TRBJ2-5, with 7 positions matching TRBD2. The CDR3 is made up of 14 amino acids. After removal of 5 bases from V and 5 bases from J, the junction contained 8 bases not matched to a gene. CDR1 and CDR2 (germline): MNHEY, SVGAGI. For the CDR3, the DNA is TGTGCCAGCAGTCTCGGGGAGGGGAGGGAGACCCAGTACTTC. Protein: CASSLGEGRETQYF.

The chain uses TRBV25-1 and TRBJ1-3; TRBD1 agrees at 7 bases. This CDR3 is built from 15 residues. Germline trimming cut 4 bases from V and 0 bases from J; bases unmatched to any gene: 3. Germline CDR1 reads MGHDK; CDR2 reads SYGVNS. In DNA form, the CDR3 reads TGTGCCAGCAGTGCCTGGGACAGCTCTGGAAACACCATATATTTT. Translated, it gives CASSAWDSSGNTIYF.

This chain connects TRBV25-1 to TRBJ1-3; D is undetermined. Germline V gene lookup returns CDR1 MGHDK and CDR2 SYGVNS. The CDR3 contains 17 residues. Trimming shortened V by 4 bases and J by 0 bases, and 16 bases separated the two germline ends. The CDR3, as DNA: TGTGCCAGCAGTGGGCTGTCCCCCTCGGGCTCTGGAAACACCATATATTTT. Translated, it gives CASSGLSPSGSGNTIYF.

The chain joins TRBV15 to TRBJ2-2, with TRBD1 identical over 8 bases. CDR3 length: 15 amino acids. Trimming at V came to 1 base and at J to 7 bases, leaving 5 bases not matched to a gene. The germline CDR1 and CDR2 sequences are LNHNV and YYDKDF (reference sequence). The CDR3 sequence: CATSRARGPGGELFF. Here the CDR3 DNA reads TGTGCCACCAGCAGAGCCAGGGGGCCTGGCGGGGAGCTGTTTTTT.

V and J are TRBV27 and TRBJ2-7, with D possibly matching TRBD2 (6 bases). The germline V and J ends were trimmed by 6 bases and 2 bases, with 23 bases remaining between them. CDR1 is MNHEY, CDR2 SMNVEV, per germline (reference sequence). The CDR3 is 17 residues long. Written as DNA, the CDR3 is TGTGCCAGCAGCGCAACCTTTGGTGGCGGGGCGACCTACGAGCAGTACTTC. Protein: CASSATFGGGATYEQYF.

The chain joins TRBV6-6 to TRBJ2-7; no firm D call. CDR3 length: 12 residues. Germline-derived CDR1 and CDR2 are MNHNY and SVGAGI (reference sequence). With 6 bases removed from V and 5 bases from J, the gap between germline ends came to 11 bases. The CDR3 protein is CASSTWAHEQYF. DNA of the CDR3: TGTGCCAGCAGCACGTGGGCGCACGAGCAGTACTTC.

The V and J genes are TRBV20-1 and TRBJ2-3, with no clear D. In germline, CDR1 is DFQATT, CDR2 SNEGSKA (reference sequence). The CDR3 totals 11 residues. Trimming took off 5 bases at V and 4 bases at J, with 7 bases between the two ends. Written as DNA, the CDR3 is TGCAGTGCTGCTCGAGCAGATACGCAGTATTTT. It specifies CSAARADTQYF.

The rearrangement uses TRBV27 and TRBJ2-1, with D unresolved. V gave up 0 bases and J gave up 7 bases, with 7 bases separating them. CDR1 and CDR2 (germline): MNHEY, SMNVEV (reference sequence). The CDR3 contains 13 residues. In nucleotides, the CDR3 is TGTGCCAGCAGTTTATCACTCCCTAATGAGCAGTTCTTC. This codes for CASSLSLPNEQFF.

A few counts support this clone. The V and J genes are TRBV19 and TRBJ2-2, with 7 bases fitting TRBD1. The CDR3 spans 14 residues. Germline values: CDR1 LNHDA, CDR2 SQIVND (reference sequence). The V segment lost 3 bases and the J segment 5 bases; nucleotides outside the gene matches: 3. CDR3: CASSMNRGTGELFF. The CDR3 bases are TGTGCCAGTAGTATGAACAGGGGAACCGGGGAGCTGTTTTTT.

The CDR3 protein is CASSYSGVSPLHF. As DNA, the CDR3 is TGTGCCAGCAGTTACTCCGGGGTCTCACCCCTCCACTTT. This chain joins TRBV6-6 and TRBJ1-6; no reliable D call. Germline V gene lookup returns CDR1 MNHNY and CDR2 SVGAGI (reference sequence). Trimming took 0 bases from V and 10 from J, leaving 7 bases between them. This CDR3 has 13 residues.

V is TRBV14 and J is TRBJ2-7; D is undetermined. Deletions cut 1 base from V and 3 bases from J, with 10 bases between. The germline V gene encodes CDR1 SGHDN and CDR2 FVKESK. The CDR3 is 14 residues long. CDR3 DNA sequence: TGTGCCAGCAGCCAAGTAGGCACAGTCTACGAGCAGTACTTC. It translates to CASSQVGTVYEQYF.

The chain carries TRBV19 and TRBJ1-5; a possible D gene is TRBD1 (5 bases). The CDR3 length is 13 residues. Germline loops: CDR1 LNHDA, CDR2 SQIVND (reference sequence). V was trimmed by 4 bases and J by 9 bases, leaving 13 bases between them. CDR3 in DNA: TGTGCCAGTAGTACCAGGTCGGGGGGGCCCCAGCATTTT. Its protein product is CASSTRSGGPQHF.

The sample holds a few counts of this clone. This CDR3 reads CASSYSAPGYGYTF. CDR3 in DNA: TGTGCCAGCAGTTACTCGGCTCCGGGCTATGGCTACACCTTC. J is TRBJ1-2 and V is TRBV6-5; no reliable D call. With 0 bases removed from V and 4 bases from J, the gap between germline ends came to 9 bases. This CDR3 contains 14 residues. Germline CDR1 and CDR2: MNHEY and SVGAGI.

V usage is TRBV6-5 and J usage is TRBJ1-1, with D possibly being TRBD1 (6 bases). The CDR3 contains 11 residues. The ends were cut back, 10 bases at V and 8 bases at J, with 14 bases in the middle. CDR1 is MNHEY and CDR2 is SVGAGI in the germline V gene. CDR3 region: CATREQGEAFF. Here the CDR3 DNA reads TGTGCCACTAGGGAACAGGGAGAAGCTTTCTTT.

The chain links TRBV19 to TRBJ1-2; D gene uncertain. The germline V gene encodes CDR1 LNHDA and CDR2 SQIVND (reference sequence). The germline V and J ends were trimmed by 0 bases and 4 bases, with 12 bases remaining between them. This CDR3 is built from 15 residues. The CDR3 reads CASSIDNTYLYGYTF. DNA of the CDR3: TGTGCCAGTAGTATAGATAATACCTACCTCTATGGCTACACCTTC.

The chain uses TRBV14 and TRBJ2-5; 14 bases are shared with TRBD2. This CDR3 comprises 15 residues. Germline V gene sequence: CDR1 SGHDN, CDR2 FVKESK. V trimming: 4 bases; J trimming: 5 bases; junction bases outside the gene matches: 3. CDR3 region: CASSPGLAGAETQYF. CDR3 DNA: TGTGCCAGCAGCCCGGGACTAGCGGGAGCGGAGACCCAGTACTTC.

This clone was picked up one time. The rearrangement uses TRBV4-3 and TRBJ1-2; TRBD1 might be the D (5 bases). V lost 0 bases and J 2 bases, leaving 10 bases between the germline ends. Germline V gene lookup returns CDR1 LGHNA and CDR2 YSLEER. The CDR3 sequence is 15 residues long. DNA for the CDR3: TGCGCCAGCAGCCAAGACTGGGGGGTCAACTATGGCTACACCTTC. Protein sequence: CASSQDWGVNYGYTF.

The V gene is TRBV7-8, the J gene TRBJ2-5, with TRBD1 matching over 10 bases. The CDR3 is 17 residues long. Trimming at V came to 5 bases and at J to 2 bases, leaving 11 bases not matched to a gene. Germline-derived CDR1 and CDR2 are SGHVS and FQNEAQ. CDR3 DNA sequence: TGTGCCAGCAGCCTGGGAGCCGGGACAGGGGCTCAAGAGACCCAGTACTTC. Translation: CASSLGAGTGAQETQYF.